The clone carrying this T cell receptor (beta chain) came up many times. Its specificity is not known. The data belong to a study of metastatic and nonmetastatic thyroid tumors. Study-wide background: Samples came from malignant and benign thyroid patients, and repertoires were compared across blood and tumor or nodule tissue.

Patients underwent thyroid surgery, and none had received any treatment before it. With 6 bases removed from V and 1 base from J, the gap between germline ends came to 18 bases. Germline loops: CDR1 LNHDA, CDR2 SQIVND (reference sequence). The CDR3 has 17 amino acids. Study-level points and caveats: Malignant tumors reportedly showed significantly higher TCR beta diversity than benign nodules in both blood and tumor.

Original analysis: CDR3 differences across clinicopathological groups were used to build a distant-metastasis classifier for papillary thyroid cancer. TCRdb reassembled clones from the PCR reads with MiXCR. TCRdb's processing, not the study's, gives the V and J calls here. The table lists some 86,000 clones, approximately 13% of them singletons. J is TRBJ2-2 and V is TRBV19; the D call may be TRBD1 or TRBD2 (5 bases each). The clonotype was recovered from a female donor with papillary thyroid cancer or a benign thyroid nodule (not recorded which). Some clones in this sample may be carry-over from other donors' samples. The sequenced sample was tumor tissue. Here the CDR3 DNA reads TGTGCCAGTAGCCATAAGGCCGGGGCAAAGAACACCGGGGAGCTGTTTTTT. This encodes CASSHKAGAKNTGELFF.